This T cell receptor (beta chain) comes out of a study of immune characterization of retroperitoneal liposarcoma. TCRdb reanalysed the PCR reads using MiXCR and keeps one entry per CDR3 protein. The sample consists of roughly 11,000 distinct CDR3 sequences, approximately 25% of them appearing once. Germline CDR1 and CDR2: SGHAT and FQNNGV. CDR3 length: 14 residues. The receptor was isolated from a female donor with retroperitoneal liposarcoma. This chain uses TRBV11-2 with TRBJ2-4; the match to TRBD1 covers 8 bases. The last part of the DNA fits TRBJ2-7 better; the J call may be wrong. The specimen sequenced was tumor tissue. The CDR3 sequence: CASTLSQGGYEQYF. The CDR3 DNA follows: TGTGCCAGCACCCTATCACAGGGGGGATACGAGCAGTACTTC.